These 32 T cell receptor beta chains were sequenced from one sample in a study of a mutant IDH1 vaccine in newly diagnosed glioma. Indicated time point: week 23, last vaccination. The study gave 300 ug of mutant IDH1 20-mer peptide per vaccine dose, with topical imiquimod. Sequenced by immunoSEQ multiplex PCR; TCRdb stores in-frame clones only, minus some. In the table there are approximately 82,000 clones, approximately 85% of which are singletons. These receptors' antigens are unknown. The sample here was PBMCs, taken from a glioma patient whose treatment included an IDH1 peptide vaccine. The receptors originated from a man younger than 45 with glioma. Some clones in this sample may be carry-over from other donors' samples.

This clone was counted a single time. The CDR3 bases are TGTGCCTGGACCCTCAAGACCACTCAAGAGACCCAGTACTTC. Residues: CAWTLKTTQETQYF. The chain recombines TRBV30 with TRBJ2-5, with D unresolved. Germline CDR1 is GTSNPN and CDR2 is SVGIG (reference sequence). V was shortened by 4 bases and J by 2 bases, with 14 bases between the two germline ends. The CDR3 covers 14 residues. Filled out from reference TRBV30 and TRBJ2-5, the complete variable domain reads SQTIHQWPATLVQPVGSPLSLECTVEGTSNPNLYWYRQAAGRGLQLLFYSVGIGQISSEVPQNLSASRPQDRQFILSSKKLLLSDSGFYLCAWTLKTTQETQYFGPGTRLLVL.

The V gene is TRBV10-3, the J gene TRBJ1-1; D call uncertain. Between the trimmed V and J ends, which lost 4 bases and 2 bases, there was a span of 5 bases. The CDR3 is made up of 12 amino acids. CDR1 and CDR2 (germline): ENHRY, SYGVKD. The CDR3 sequence is CAISGGNTEAFF. CDR3 nucleotides: TGTGCCATCAGTGGGGGTAACACTGAAGCTTTCTTT.

This clone was seen only a few times. This chain links TRBV18 with TRBJ1-1; D is perhaps TRBD1 (5 bases). This CDR3 comprises 14 residues. Germline V gene data show CDR1 as KGHSH and CDR2 as LQKENI. V dropped 6 bases and J dropped 0 bases, with 11 bases sitting between them. The CDR3 reads CASSRDGMNTEAFF. The CDR3 region has the DNA TGTGCCAGCTCTCGGGACGGAATGAACACTGAAGCTTTCTTT. Based on the CDR3 plus reference TRBV18 and TRBJ1-1, the full variable domain is NAGVMQNPRHLVRRRGQEARLRCSPMKGHSHVYWYRQLPEEGLKFMVYLQKENIIDESGMPKERFSAEFPKEGPSILRIQQVVRGDSAAYFCASSRDGMNTEAFFGQGTRLTVV.

The chain uses TRBV18 and TRBJ1-1, with D unclear. The germline V gene has CDR1 KGHSH and CDR2 LQKENI. This CDR3 is built from 13 residues. V dropped 0 bases and J dropped 0 bases, with 2 bases sitting between them. CDR3 loop: CASSPPLNTEAFF. CDR3 nucleotides: TGTGCCAGCTCACCACCCCTGAACACTGAAGCTTTCTTT.

The rearrangement links TRBV28 to TRBJ2-7, with a possible D match to TRBD1 (6 bases). The CDR3 consists of 16 residues. Trimming pared 4 bases from V and 1 base from J, leaving 17 bases between. Germline V lookup: CDR1 MDHEN, CDR2 SYDVKM. CDR3 sequence (DNA): TGTGCCAGCAGTTCCCAGGGAACAGGGCTATCCTACGAGCAGTACTTC. Translated, it gives CASSSQGTGLSYEQYF.

V usage is TRBV9 and J usage is TRBJ2-7; 12 nucleotides align to TRBD1. V trimming: 4 bases; J trimming: 6 bases; junction bases outside the gene matches: 8. Germline V gene lookup returns CDR1 SGDLS and CDR2 YYNGEE. The length of the CDR3 is 15 residues. The CDR3: CASSIGTGGLGEQYF. In DNA form, the CDR3 reads TGTGCCAGCAGCATAGGGACAGGGGGCCTGGGCGAGCAGTACTTC.

The chain recombines TRBV7-9 with TRBJ1-3; D uncertain. Germline values: CDR1 SEHNR, CDR2 FQNEAQ (reference sequence). The V end was cut by 6 bases, the J end by 0 bases, with 12 bases between. This CDR3 region has 15 residues. Here the CDR3 reads CASSIGSSSGNTIYF. The DNA for the CDR3 is TGTGCCAGCAGTATAGGTAGCAGCTCTGGAAACACCATATATTTT.

The V and J genes are TRBV7-2 and TRBJ2-7, with 8 bases lining up with TRBD2. The germline V gene has CDR1 SGHTA and CDR2 FQGNSA. V trimming: 5 bases; J trimming: 1 base; junction bases outside the gene matches: 4. The CDR3 extends over 14 amino acids. DNA of the CDR3: TGTGCCAGCAGCCTATCGGGGGGGTCCTACGAGCAGTACTTC. Protein product: CASSLSGGSYEQYF.

The rearrangement joins TRBV30 to TRBJ1-4; D gene ambiguous. Germline V CDR1 and CDR2: GTSNPN, SVGIG (reference sequence). Trimming removed 3 bases at V and 3 bases at J, with 8 bases between. CDR3 size: 13 residues. The DNA for the CDR3 is TGTGCCTGGAGCCTTGGGCCTAATGAAAAACTGTTTTTT. Its protein product is CAWSLGPNEKLFF.

CDR3 DNA: TGTGCCAGCAGCCAGCCGCGGGGGGGCCCAGATACGCAGTATTTT. It codes for CASSQPRGGPDTQYF. V usage is TRBV7-9 and J usage is TRBJ2-3; 9 bases match TRBD2. V shed 5 bases and J 4 bases; nucleotides not matched to a gene: 7. CDR3 length equals 15 residues. The germline gives CDR1 SEHNR, CDR2 FQNEAQ (reference sequence).

V and J are TRBV5-4 and TRBJ1-2, with D possibly TRBD1 on 5 matching bases. Germline CDR1 and CDR2: SGHNT and YYREEE (reference sequence). There are 15 residues in the CDR3. V was trimmed by 4 bases and J by 2 bases, leaving 15 bases between them. In DNA form, the CDR3 reads TGTGCCAGCAGCGTCAGGGACCGGCGGAACTATGGCTACACCTTC. This sequence encodes CASSVRDRRNYGYTF.

This clone was detected a few times. The V gene is TRBV6-5, the J gene TRBJ1-2; TRBD1 might be the D (5 bases). V gave up 5 bases and J gave up 4 bases, with 11 bases separating them. The CDR3 covers 13 residues. The germline CDR1 and CDR2 sequences are MNHEY and SVGAGI. CDR3 nucleotide sequence: TGTGCCAGCAGTCCCTTCGACAGCTATGGCTACACCTTC. This codes for CASSPFDSYGYTF.

V and J are TRBV29-1 and TRBJ2-5, with unresolved D. Between the trimmed V and J ends, which lost 0 bases and 5 bases, there was a span of 4 bases. This CDR3 is 11 amino acids long. From germline, CDR1 is SQVTM and CDR2 ANQGSEA. The CDR3 DNA follows: TGCAGCGTTGAAGAGAGTGAGACCCAGTACTTC. Amino acids: CSVEESETQYF.

This clone came up a few times. The chain couples TRBV9 to TRBJ1-5, with D unresolved. V lost 4 bases and J 0 bases, leaving 2 bases between the germline ends. There are 12 residues in the CDR3. Germline CDR1 and CDR2: SGDLS and YYNGEE. The chain's CDR3 is CASSLSNQPQHF. DNA for the CDR3: TGTGCCAGCAGCCTTAGCAATCAGCCCCAGCATTTT.

The genes are TRBV4-2 and TRBJ1-2, with D uncertain. Germline V gene lookup returns CDR1 LGHNA and CDR2 YNFKEQ. The CDR3 sequence is 14 residues long. V shed 1 base and J shed 4 bases, with 10 bases lying between them. In DNA form, the CDR3 reads TGTGCCAGCAGCCAAGTAACAGCTACCTATGGCTACACCTTC. Its protein is CASSQVTATYGYTF.

The chain is built from TRBV2 and TRBJ1-5; the D is unclear. The CDR3 runs 14 residues. Deletions cut 5 bases from V and 7 bases from J, with 15 bases between. Germline loops: CDR1 SNHLY, CDR2 FYNNEI. CDR3 DNA: TGTGCCAGCAGTTTGTTCACTGAGGGACAGCCCCAGCATTTT. Amino acid sequence: CASSLFTEGQPQHF.

The chain combines TRBV5-8 with TRBJ1-5; no definite D call. This CDR3 has 11 amino acids. Germline-derived CDR1 and CDR2 are SGHTS and YDEGEE. V lost 0 bases to trimming and J lost 7 bases, with 2 bases between them. For the CDR3, the DNA is TGTGCCAGCAGCTTGGACCAGCCCCAGCATTTT. Translating it yields CASSLDQPQHF.

V usage is TRBV28 and J usage is TRBJ2-3; D might be TRBD1 (6 bases). CDR1 and CDR2 (germline): MDHEN, SYDVKM. V lost 4 bases to trimming and J lost 5 bases, with 25 bases between them. The CDR3 extends over 18 amino acids. As DNA, the CDR3 is TGTGCCAGCAGTTCCCCCCAGACAGTTCCCCCCAGGGGAGATACGCAGTATTTT. It encodes CASSSPQTVPPRGDTQYF.

This chain connects TRBV9 to TRBJ2-5; D may be TRBD2 (6 bases). Between the trimmed V and J ends, which lost 1 base and 8 bases, there was a span of 21 bases. From germline, CDR1 is SGDLS and CDR2 YYNGEE. CDR3 length: 16 residues. CDR3 amino acids: CASSVHGGEGQDTQYF. The CDR3, as DNA: TGTGCCAGCAGCGTACACGGCGGGGAAGGGCAGGATACCCAGTACTTC.

The J gene is TRBJ2-1, the V gene TRBV5-6; D unclear. Trimming pared 1 base from V and 6 bases from J, leaving 20 bases between. CDR1 is SGHDT, CDR2 YYEEEE, per germline. The CDR3 has 17 residues. The CDR3 nucleotides are TGTGCCAGCAGCTTGTGGGGTAGGATCGGTTTGGGCAATGAGCAGTTCTTC. Translation: CASSLWGRIGLGNEQFF.

The chain employs TRBV10-3 and TRBJ1-1; D ambiguous. The V end was cut by 4 bases, the J end by 1 base, with 7 bases between. CDR1 and CDR2 from the germline V gene are ENHRY and SYGVKD. The CDR3 loop spans 13 amino acids. The CDR3 coding sequence is TGTGCCATCAGTGGAACGGAGAACACTGAAGCTTTCTTT. It specifies CAISGTENTEAFF.

The V gene is TRBV5-6, the J gene TRBJ2-5; possible D gene TRBD1, 6 bases. V lost 3 bases and J lost 2, with 8 bases in between. The germline V gene encodes CDR1 SGHDT and CDR2 YYEEEE. The length of the CDR3 is 13 residues. The CDR3 is CASSWTDQETQYF. As DNA, the CDR3 is TGTGCCAGCAGCTGGACAGATCAAGAGACCCAGTACTTC.

The genes are TRBV6-4 and TRBJ1-1; the D is unclear. The germline V gene encodes CDR1 MRHNA and CDR2 SNTAGT. CDR3 size: 13 residues. With 5 bases removed from V and 4 bases from J, the gap between germline ends came to 11 bases. The CDR3, as DNA: TGTGCCAGCAGTCCAGAACGAGGCACTGAAGCTTTCTTT. Translated, it gives CASSPERGTEAFF.

The gene calls are TRBV9 and TRBJ1-5; D remains unclear. CDR3 length: 14 residues. Trimming took off 3 bases at V and 5 bases at J, with 12 bases between the two ends. CDR1 is SGDLS and CDR2 is YYNGEE in the germline V gene. CDR3 sequence (DNA): TGTGCCAGCAGCGGTCCGAGAGGCGATCAGCCCCAGCATTTT. As protein: CASSGPRGDQPQHF.

This clone was observed a single time. The chain links TRBV5-1 to TRBJ2-4, with 9 nucleotides matching TRBD2. The CDR3 length is 18 residues. The V gene's germline CDR1 is SGHRS and CDR2 YFSETQ. V was pared by 0 bases and J by 0 bases, with 7 bases of the junction left unmatched. CDR3 DNA sequence: TGCGCCAGCAGCTTGGGTTCGCCTAGCGGGATAGCCAAAAACATTCAGTACTTC. Its protein product is CASSLGSPSGIAKNIQYF.

The V and J genes are TRBV28 and TRBJ2-6, with D perhaps matching TRBD1 (6 bases). CDR1 is MDHEN, CDR2 SYDVKM, per germline. The CDR3 runs 19 residues. V was cut by 3 bases and J by 2 bases, with 20 bases left in between. Here the CDR3 reads CASSFIAGVQGTGANVLTF. In DNA form, the CDR3 reads TGTGCCAGCAGTTTTATAGCAGGGGTCCAGGGGACTGGGGCCAACGTCCTGACTTTC.

The V gene is TRBV13, the J gene TRBJ2-1, with no clear D. The V end lost 2 bases, the J end lost 7 bases, and 15 bases lay between the germline ends. CDR3 length: 15 amino acids. CDR1 and CDR2 (germline): PRHDT, FYEKMQ (reference sequence). The CDR3 protein is CASSLSEWVINEQFF. The CDR3 DNA is TGTGCCAGCAGCTTATCCGAGTGGGTGATAAATGAGCAGTTCTTC.

The chain links TRBV11-2 to TRBJ2-1, with a weak D call TRBD2 (6 bases). CDR3 length: 17 residues. Germline V gene sequence: CDR1 SGHAT, CDR2 FQNNGV. V lost 1 base, J lost 5 bases, and 18 bases lay in between. The CDR3 DNA reads as TGTGCCAGCAGCTTAGGTAGCTGGGGCGGGGCACACAATGAGCAGTTCTTC. This encodes CASSLGSWGGAHNEQFF.

V gene TRBV9 combines with J gene TRBJ1-2, with a tentative D call TRBD1 (6 bases). V lost 4 bases to trimming and J lost 0 bases, with 16 bases between them. Germline V gene data show CDR1 as SGDLS and CDR2 as YYNGEE. This CDR3 contains 16 residues. The CDR3 region is CASSTLARGPNYGYTF. The CDR3 DNA is TGTGCCAGCAGCACTCTAGCCAGGGGCCCTAACTATGGCTACACCTTC.

The chain links TRBV13 to TRBJ2-7; 9 bases fit TRBD1. Per the germline V gene, CDR1 is PRHDT and CDR2 is FYEKMQ (reference sequence). After removal of 5 bases from V and 3 bases from J, the junction contained 11 bases not matched to a gene. The CDR3 is 16 residues long. CDR3 sequence reads: CASSGSTGGKDYEQYF. The CDR3 coding sequence is TGTGCCAGCAGCGGATCCACAGGGGGCAAAGACTACGAGCAGTACTTC. The whole variable domain, remainder taken from reference TRBV13 and TRBJ2-7, is AAGVIQSPRHLIKEKRETATLKCYPIPRHDTVYWYQQGPGQDPQFLISFYEKMQSDKGSIPDRFSAQQFSDYHSELNMSSLELGDSALYFCASSGSTGGKDYEQYFGPGTRLTVT.

This sequence joins TRBV7-9 and TRBJ2-3; unclear D gene. Germline CDR1 reads SEHNR; CDR2 reads FQNEAQ (reference sequence). The V end was cut by 1 base, the J end by 2 bases, with 10 bases between. The CDR3 sequence is 15 residues long. CDR3 DNA sequence: TGTGCCAGCAGCTTAGGAGTCAGAAACACAGATACGCAGTATTTT. Residues: CASSLGVRNTDTQYF.

This clone was recorded a few times. The chain uses TRBV6-1 and TRBJ1-1; D uncertain. Trimming removed 6 bases at V and 5 bases at J, with 13 bases between. Looked up from germline, CDR1 is MNHNS and CDR2 is SASEGT. This CDR3 spans 13 amino acids. The DNA of the CDR3 is TGTGCCAGCAGAATGGAGGTAGAAACTGAAGCTTTCTTT. This sequence encodes CASRMEVETEAFF.